This entry lists 27 T cell receptor beta chains sequenced from one sample in a study of cytomegalovirus exposure and HLA in healthy donors. A multiplex PCR was run with 60 Vbeta primers and 13 Jbeta primers. Data came from immunoSEQ multiplex PCR; TCRdb stores just in-frame clones and leaves some out. The sample comprises tens of thousands of clones, 65% of which are singletons, and approximately 5.8% rests with the top ten. Sequences were obtained from PBMCs. Receptor source: a boy younger than 18 in good health and CMV-seropositive.

This clone is a singleton in its sample. The rearrangement joins TRBV12-1 to TRBJ2-5; the table calls TRBD1, which could not be checked here. TRBV12-1 is a pseudogene segment. CDR3 length equals 15 residues. This CDR3 is CASSFRDRKQETQYF. The CDR3 coding sequence is TGTGCCAGCAGCTTCCGGGACAGGAAACAAGAGACCCAGTACTTC.

This clone was found once. The chain joins TRBV29-1 to TRBJ2-3; TRBD1 matches at 7 bases. CDR3 length: 14 amino acids. V trimming: 4 bases; J trimming: 0 bases; junction bases outside the gene matches: 4. Looked up from germline, CDR1 is SQVTM and CDR2 is ANQGSEA. CDR3 protein: CSVVETGSTDTQYF. In nucleotides, the CDR3 is TGCAGCGTTGTAGAGACAGGGAGCACAGATACGCAGTATTTT.

The chain has TRBV5-6 and TRBJ1-4, with D uncertain. CDR1 is SGHDT and CDR2 is YYEEEE in the germline V gene. CDR3 length equals 11 residues. The V and J ends lost 4 bases and 8 bases respectively, with 6 bases between them. In DNA, the CDR3 is TGTGCCAGCAGCCTCGGGGAAAAACTGTTTTTT. Protein: CASSLGEKLFF.

This chain joins TRBV19 and TRBJ1-5, with D possibly being TRBD1 (5 bases). Trimming removed 3 bases at V and 0 bases at J, with 12 bases between. Per the germline V gene, CDR1 is LNHDA and CDR2 is SQIVND (reference sequence). The CDR3 is 16 residues long. DNA for the CDR3: TGTGCCAGTAGTATCCCGGCAGGGTATAGCAATCAGCCCCAGCATTTT. Encoded protein: CASSIPAGYSNQPQHF.

V usage is TRBV7-9 and J usage is TRBJ1-4, with a tentative D call TRBD1 (5 bases). CDR1 and CDR2 (germline): SEHNR, FQNEAQ (reference sequence). V dropped 2 bases and J dropped 7 bases, with 8 bases sitting between them. The CDR3 covers 13 residues. The CDR3 DNA is TGTGCCAGCAGCTTAAAAGGGGTTGAAAAACTGTTTTTT. Its translation: CASSLKGVEKLFF.

V gene TRBV5-1 combines with J gene TRBJ2-5; D possibly corresponds to TRBD2 (5 bases). This CDR3 is built from 14 residues. CDR1 is SGHRS and CDR2 is YFSETQ in the germline V gene. Trimming cost V 2 bases and J 4 bases, with 12 bases left between them. The CDR3 is CASSFGPAGETQYF. The CDR3 nucleotides read TGCGCCAGCAGCTTCGGACCGGCGGGAGAGACCCAGTACTTC.

This chain joins TRBV2 and TRBJ1-2, with TRBD1 matching over 8 bases. After removal of 5 bases from V and 3 bases from J, the junction contained 2 bases not matched to a gene. Germline V gene lookup returns CDR1 SNHLY and CDR2 FYNNEI. The CDR3 totals 13 residues. The CDR3 nucleotides are TGTGCCAGCAGTACAGGGGGAGACTATGGCTACACCTTC. It translates to CASSTGGDYGYTF.

The chain joins TRBV7-8 to TRBJ2-1, with D possibly matching TRBD1 (5 bases). The V end was cut by 6 bases, the J end by 0 bases, with 15 bases between. Germline values: CDR1 SGHVS, CDR2 FQNEAQ. CDR3 length: 16 residues. For the CDR3, the DNA is TGTGCCAGCAGTTCACGTTTAAGGGGCTCCTACAATGAGCAGTTCTTC. Residues: CASSSRLRGSYNEQFF.

The chain is built from TRBV19 and TRBJ1-5, with a weak D call TRBD1 (5 bases). The CDR3 has 13 residues. The germline V gene encodes CDR1 LNHDA and CDR2 SQIVND (reference sequence). Trimming took off 6 bases at V and 6 bases at J, with 12 bases between the two ends. CDR3 nucleotide sequence: TGTGCCAGTAGAGCCAGGGTGGGTCAGCCCCAGCATTTT. It translates to CASRARVGQPQHF.

The J gene is TRBJ2-7, the V gene TRBV6-5; a weak D match, TRBD1 (6 bases). The CDR3 covers 15 residues. Trimming took 6 bases from V and 1 from J, leaving 16 bases between them. Per germline, CDR1 MNHEY and CDR2 SVGAGI. The CDR3 loop reads CASRAYRVGSYEQYF. The CDR3 region has the DNA TGTGCCAGCAGGGCATACAGGGTGGGTTCCTACGAGCAGTACTTC.

The CDR3: CASNVRTADNSPLHF. The CDR3 DNA reads TGTGCCAGCAATGTCAGGACAGCAGATAATTCACCCCTCCACTTT. The V and J genes are TRBV6-1 and TRBJ1-6, with D tentatively TRBD1 (6 bases). CDR1 and CDR2 from the germline V gene are MNHNS and SASEGT. This CDR3 is 15 amino acids long. V was trimmed by 7 bases and J by 5 bases, leaving 15 bases between them.

This chain joins TRBV28 and TRBJ1-5; possible D gene TRBD1, 6 bases. This CDR3 has 14 amino acids. Trimming removed 6 bases from V and 0 bases from J, with 9 bases in between. Looked up from germline, CDR1 is MDHEN and CDR2 is SYDVKM. CDR3 in DNA: TGTGCCAGCAGCCGGGACAATAGCAATCAGCCCCAGCATTTT. It encodes CASSRDNSNQPQHF. Variable domain in full (rest from reference TRBV28 and TRBJ1-5): DVKVTQSSRYLVKRTGEKVFLECVQDMDHENMFWYRQDPGLGLRLIYFSYDVKMKEKGDIPEGYSVSREKKERFSLILESASTNQTSMYLCASSRDNSNQPQHFGDGTRLSIL.

V gene TRBV19 combines with J gene TRBJ2-5, with D possibly matching TRBD2 (7 bases). Looked up from germline, CDR1 is LNHDA and CDR2 is SQIVND (reference sequence). Trimming left V 2 bases short and J 7 bases short, with 17 bases between. This CDR3 region has 15 residues. The CDR3 reads CASSILGGGQGTQYF. The DNA for the CDR3 is TGTGCCAGTAGTATACTTGGCGGGGGCCAGGGGACCCAGTACTTC.

The chain carries TRBV30 and TRBJ1-2; TRBD1 might be the D (5 bases). Trimming stripped 0 bases from V and 2 bases from J, with 13 bases between. The CDR3 is made up of 15 amino acids. Germline V CDR1 and CDR2: GTSNPN, SVGIG (reference sequence). CDR3 nucleotides: TGTGCCTGGAGTGTACCCGGGGGGTCCAACTATGGCTACACCTTC. Protein: CAWSVPGGSNYGYTF. The whole variable domain, filled in from reference TRBV30 and TRBJ1-2, reads SQTIHQWPATLVQPVGSPLSLECTVEGTSNPNLYWYRQAAGRGLQLLFYSVGIGQISSEVPQNLSASRPQDRQFILSSKKLLLSDSGFYLCAWSVPGGSNYGYTFGSGTRLTVV.

The chain is built from TRBV6-1 and TRBJ1-5, with D possibly TRBD1 on 6 matching bases. Germline values: CDR1 MNHNS, CDR2 SASEGT. V gave up 5 bases and J gave up 4 bases, with 9 bases separating them. The CDR3 has 13 amino acids. The chain's CDR3 is CASSTGTNQPQHF. As DNA, the CDR3 is TGTGCCAGCAGTACCGGGACAAATCAGCCCCAGCATTTT.

In this sample, this clone turned up a few times. Compared with germline, one end of the junction differs, possibly owing to a read error. The chain links TRBV29-1 to TRBJ1-2, with 7 bases that match TRBD1. Germline values: CDR1 SQVTM, CDR2 ANQGSEA. CDR3 length: 14 residues. The CDR3 bases are TGCAGCGTAGAAGACAGGGCTGGGCTTTATGGCTACACCTTC. It yields the protein CSVEDRAGLYGYTF.

The chain employs TRBV19 and TRBJ2-3; maybe TRBD2 (5 bases). The CDR3 spans 16 residues. With 2 bases removed from V and 7 bases from J, the gap between germline ends came to 19 bases. CDR1 and CDR2 (germline): LNHDA, SQIVND (reference sequence). The DNA for the CDR3 is TGTGCCAGTAGTATACGGGAAACAGTATTCAGTAATACGCAGTATTTT. This gives the protein CASSIRETVFSNTQYF.

Only a few counts were recorded for this clone. The genes are TRBV19 and TRBJ2-1, with 14 bases that match TRBD2. The CDR3 has 16 amino acids. V lost 6 bases and J lost 7; bases outside the gene matches: 8. The germline V gene has CDR1 LNHDA and CDR2 SQIVND (reference sequence). CDR3 in DNA: TGTGCCAGTAGCCCAAGGACTAGCGGGAGGATGAATGAGCAGTTCTTC. Encoded protein: CASSPRTSGRMNEQFF.

This clone was seen a few times. This chain connects TRBV14 to TRBJ1-4; possible D gene TRBD1, 5 bases. The germline CDR1 and CDR2 sequences are SGHDN and FVKESK. The CDR3 runs 15 residues. With 2 bases removed from V and 7 bases from J, the gap between germline ends came to 14 bases. CDR3 sequence (DNA): TGTGCCAGCAGCCAATATATAGGGGAAGGTGAAAAACTGTTTTTT. Protein: CASSQYIGEGEKLFF.

The chain uses TRBV4-3 and TRBJ1-4; 12 bases line up with TRBD1. V lost 4 bases and J lost 8; bases outside the gene matches: 11. The length of the CDR3 is 17 residues. The V gene's germline CDR1 is LGHNA and CDR2 YSLEER. The CDR3 DNA reads TGCGCCAGCAGCCCCTTCGGGACAGGGGGCATAGAAGAAAAACTGTTTTTT. Translating it yields CASSPFGTGGIEEKLFF.

The chain carries TRBV7-2 and TRBJ2-3, with 12 bases aligning to TRBD2. Germline lookup yields CDR1 SGHTA and CDR2 FQGNSA. V lost 1 base to trimming and J lost 3 bases; unmatched junction nucleotides: 11. The CDR3 loop spans 19 amino acids. This CDR3 reads CASSLVLTSGRWGTDTQYF. CDR3 DNA: TGTGCCAGCAGCTTAGTTTTGACTAGCGGGAGATGGGGAACAGATACGCAGTATTTT.

The chain employs TRBV6-4 and TRBJ2-2, with a possible D match to TRBD2 (5 bases). Trimming removed 3 bases at V and 4 bases at J, with 15 bases between. Germline CDR1 is MRHNA and CDR2 is SNTAGT. The CDR3 runs to 16 residues. The CDR3, as DNA: TGTGCCAGCAGTGAATATGTAGGAACTAGCACCGGGGAGCTGTTTTTT. Translating gives CASSEYVGTSTGELFF.

The CDR3 nucleotides read TGTGCCAGCAGCTTAGAGGGGGGAGACACTGAAGCTTTCTTT. It encodes CASSLEGGDTEAFF. The J gene is TRBJ1-1, the V gene TRBV11-3; weak D call: TRBD1 (5 bases). The CDR3 spans 14 residues. V dropped 0 bases and J dropped 3 bases, with 8 bases sitting between them. The V gene's germline CDR1 is SGHNT and CDR2 YENEEA.

This clone is a singleton in its sample. V usage is TRBV5-6 and J usage is TRBJ2-5; possibly TRBD1 for D (5 bases). The CDR3 contains 15 residues. Trimming shortened V by 5 bases and J by 4 bases, and 18 bases separated the two germline ends. The germline gives CDR1 SGHDT, CDR2 YYEEEE. The CDR3 DNA sequence: TGTGCCAGCAGTCCTCAGGGAACCCAACGAGAGACCCAGTACTTC. Residues: CASSPQGTQRETQYF.

Concerning this clone: Other DNA variants within this sample encode the same CDR3. The chain couples TRBV5-1 to TRBJ2-1; 10 bases align to TRBD2. The V segment lost 3 bases and the J segment 2 bases; nucleotides outside the gene matches: 2. The CDR3 contains 15 residues. CDR1 SGHRS and CDR2 YFSETQ come from the germline V gene. The CDR3 sequence: CASSSGLAAYNEQFF. The CDR3 nucleotides read TGCGCCAGCAGCTCTGGACTAGCGGCCTACAATGAGCAGTTCTTC.

CDR3 in DNA: TGTGCCAGCAGCATGGTCGAGTCCACGGTGCAGTACTTC. It translates to CASSMVESTVQYF. This chain joins TRBV7-9 and TRBJ2-7; no clear D. The CDR3 loop spans 13 amino acids. Germline assignment: CDR1 SEHNR and CDR2 FQNEAQ (reference sequence). V lost 5 bases and J lost 9, with 17 bases in between.

The chain links TRBV29-1 to TRBJ2-1, with TRBD1 matching over 7 bases. The V gene end was trimmed by 4 bases and the J gene end by 8 bases; junction bases not matched to a gene: 11. CDR3 length: 14 amino acids. Germline V lookup: CDR1 SQVTM, CDR2 ANQGSEA. In DNA, the CDR3 is TGCAGCGTTGCCGGGACAGCGTCTGCCCATGAGCAGTTCTTC. Its translation: CSVAGTASAHEQFF.